The 21 T cell receptor beta chains listed next were all sequenced from one sample in a study of T cell clusters in autoimmune cytopenias. Each sample's input was 250 ng genomic DNA, 38,000 or so genome equivalents. One tube held mixed TRB-A and TRB-B primer pools for touch-down PCR. No DNA is given; TCRdb re-called the multiplex PCR reads and lists each CDR3 protein once. The listing contains some 1,900 distinct CDR3 sequences. Sequenced material: peripheral blood. Receptor source: a human donor with an autoimmune cytopenia, with autoimmune hepatitis or in good health (not recorded which).

This clonotype is labeled medium-sized based on frequency. The V gene is TRBV6-5, the J gene TRBJ2-2; TCRdb selects TRBD2, and the lack of DNA leaves this call unchecked. The CDR3 spans 15 residues. Germline loops: CDR1 MNHEY, CDR2 SVGAGI. CDR3 sequence reads: CASSLRLMNTGELFF.

According to its frequency, this clonotype is medium-sized (0.01 to 0.1%). V usage is TRBV6-4 and J usage is TRBJ2-7. This CDR3 has 15 residues. Germline-derived CDR1 and CDR2 are MRHNA and SNTAGT. Here the CDR3 reads CASSDRAGAAYEQYF.

Frequency places this clonotype as medium-sized. This sequence joins TRBV29-1 and TRBJ1-4. CDR3 length: 14 amino acids. Per the germline V gene, CDR1 is SQVTM and CDR2 is ANQGSEA. CDR3: CSASAHATNEKLFF.

Frequency places this clonotype as medium-sized. The rearrangement uses TRBV13 and TRBJ1-1. Germline loops: CDR1 PRHDT, CDR2 FYEKMQ (reference sequence). CDR3 length: 14 amino acids. CDR3 sequence reads: CASSLASGQFGAFF.

Frequency places this clonotype as medium-sized. This chain joins TRBV24-1 and TRBJ1-1; lacking DNA, the TRBD1 call made by TCRdb goes unchecked. Germline values: CDR1 KGHDR, CDR2 SFDVKD. CDR3 length: 15 residues. The CDR3 reads CATSDLGGGNTEAFF.

This clonotype is classed as medium-sized by frequency. The rearrangement links TRBV6-5 to TRBJ1-4; no DNA is available, so the TRBD1 call from TCRdb remains unchecked. This CDR3 is built from 13 residues. CDR1 and CDR2 from the germline V gene are MNHEY and SVGAGI. CDR3 sequence: CAAGSDGDEKLFF.

V is TRBV14 and J is TRBJ2-7; absent DNA, TCRdb's TRBD1 call cannot be checked. This CDR3 region has 16 residues. Germline CDR1 is SGHDN and CDR2 is FVKESK. The CDR3 spells CASSYRDKARSYEQYF. The full variable domain, rest sourced from reference TRBV14 and TRBJ2-7, is EAGVTQFPSHSVIEKGQTVTLRCDPISGHDNLYWYRRVMGKEIKFLLHFVKESKQDESGMPNNRFLAERTGGTYSTLKVQPAELEDSGVYFCASSYRDKARSYEQYFGPGTRLTVT.

By frequency, this clonotype registers medium-sized. The chain links TRBV27 to TRBJ2-7; there is no DNA to check the TCRdb D call of TRBD2. The CDR3 length is 16 residues. CDR1 MNHEY and CDR2 SMNVEV come from the germline V gene (reference sequence). The CDR3 region is CASSLSLAGGAYEQYF.

This clonotype is labeled medium-sized based on frequency. The J gene is TRBJ2-3, the V gene TRBV29-1; without DNA, the TCRdb call of TRBD1 cannot be checked. The germline V gene encodes CDR1 SQVTM and CDR2 ANQGSEA. The length of the CDR3 is 12 residues. The CDR3 spells CSVEGGTDTQYF.

By frequency, this clonotype registers medium-sized. The chain combines TRBV12-3 or TRBV12-4 with TRBJ1-5; TCRdb's assignment of TRBD1 cannot be checked, as there is no DNA. The CDR3 totals 15 residues. The chain's CDR3 is CASSLTGGRNQPQHF.

V gene TRBV19 combines with J gene TRBJ1-2. Germline V gene data show CDR1 as LNHDA and CDR2 as SQIVND (reference sequence). CDR3 size: 11 residues. The CDR3 is CASSMGRGYTF. The full variable domain, rest sourced from reference TRBV19 and TRBJ1-2, is DGGITQSPKYLFRKEGQNVTLSCEQNLNHDAMYWYRQDPGQGLRLIYYSQIVNDFQKGDIAEGYSVSREKKESFPLTVTSAQKNPTAFYLCASSMGRGYTFGSGTRLTVV.

Considering frequency, this clonotype is medium-sized. The genes are TRBV6-1 and TRBJ2-3; TCRdb's assignment of TRBD2 cannot be checked, as there is no DNA. This CDR3 region has 16 residues. Per germline, CDR1 MNHNS and CDR2 SASEGT. CDR3 sequence reads: CASPQGSGISTDTQYF.

This clonotype counts as medium-sized by frequency. The chain employs TRBV19 and TRBJ1-2; lacking DNA, the TRBD1 call made by TCRdb goes unchecked. The CDR3 spans 15 residues. Looked up from germline, CDR1 is LNHDA and CDR2 is SQIVND (reference sequence). The CDR3 loop reads CASSPRDSINYGYTF.

This sequence joins TRBV7-2 and TRBJ1-5; the TCRdb call, TRBD1, lacks DNA for checking. This CDR3 has 15 residues. Germline CDR1 is SGHTA and CDR2 is FQGNSA. CDR3 amino acids: CASSLVLGGNQPQHF.

This clonotype is medium-sized by frequency. This rearrangement joins TRBV11-3 to TRBJ2-2. The CDR3 loop spans 12 amino acids. CDR1 and CDR2 from the germline V gene are SGHNT and YENEEA. CDR3 protein: CASSADTGELFF. The full variable domain, its missing parts supplied by reference TRBV11-3 and TRBJ2-2, is EAGVVQSPRYKIIEKKQPVAFWCNPISGHNTLYWYLQNLGQGPELLIRYENEEAVDDSQLPKDRFSAERLKGVDSTLKIQPAELGDSAVYLCASSADTGELFFGEGSRLTVL.

This clonotype ranks as medium-sized in terms of frequency. The chain joins TRBV29-1 to TRBJ2-1; without DNA, the TCRdb call of TRBD2 cannot be checked. The CDR3 loop spans 12 amino acids. From germline, CDR1 is SQVTM and CDR2 ANQGSEA. The CDR3 region is CSVGRLYNEQFF.

Its frequency marks this clonotype as medium-sized. The chain has TRBV20-1 and TRBJ1-2. The CDR3 totals 12 residues. The germline CDR1 and CDR2 sequences are DFQATT and SNEGSKA (reference sequence). The CDR3 sequence: CSARAANYGYTF.

Frequency places this clonotype as large. The chain uses TRBV29-1 and TRBJ2-7; TCRdb lists TRBD1, though no DNA is available to test this call. The germline V gene encodes CDR1 SQVTM and CDR2 ANQGSEA. CDR3 length: 13 residues. The CDR3 is CSVEGTGAYEQYF.

This clonotype counts as medium-sized (0.01 to 0.1%) by frequency. The chain couples TRBV6-1 to TRBJ1-5. Germline CDR1 MNHNS, CDR2 SASEGT. This CDR3 comprises 13 residues. The CDR3 protein is CAWSPTSNQPQHF.

Considering frequency, this clonotype is medium-sized. This chain uses TRBV5-4 with TRBJ2-1. Germline CDR1 reads SGHNT; CDR2 reads YYREEE (reference sequence). The CDR3 loop spans 14 amino acids. The CDR3: CASSSVSAYNEQFF.

This clonotype counts as medium-sized by frequency. The chain carries TRBV4-3 and TRBJ1-2. Germline-derived CDR1 and CDR2 are LGHNA and YSLEER. The CDR3 runs to 12 residues. This chain's CDR3 is CASSDPTGIGTF.